This entry describes one TCR beta chain. Antigen unknown. TCRdb's table, derived via immunoSEQ multiplex PCR, lists solely in-frame clones and lacks some. The sample lists 100,000 or so clones; 87% were seen once. Trimming removed 6 bases from V and 4 bases from J; junction bases left unmatched: 6. This CDR3 has 14 amino acids. In germline, CDR1 is SGDLS, CDR2 YYNGEE. The data were obtained in a study of T cell responses to AZD1222 COVID-19 vaccine. Study-wide results and caveats: The study sampled repertoires only after the peak T cell response. Two AZD1222 doses significantly raised spike-specific TCR breadth and depth over controls.

This chain joins TRBV9 and TRBJ1-2; 10 bases map to TRBD1. Sequenced here: peripheral blood, sampled on day 0 of AZD1222 vaccination. The receptor was derived from an adult in good health. CDR3 nucleotide sequence: TGTGCCAGCACCTTGACAGGGGGCAGCTATGGCTACACCTTC. It specifies CASTLTGGSYGYTF.